Presented here are 28 T cell receptor beta chains from one specimen sequenced in a study of PD-1 blockade in mismatch repair-deficient tumors. The table came from immunoSEQ multiplex PCR; TCRdb's copy has only in-frame clones and leaves some out. This sample yields some 70,000 clones, of which around 80% are seen a single time; about 5% belongs to the top ten. The source was peripheral blood, collected 2 weeks after starting pembrolizumab. The receptors come from an adult with mismatch repair-deficient cancer.

The chain couples TRBV6-6 to TRBJ1-2, with D perhaps TRBD1 (5 bases). Germline V gene sequence: CDR1 MNHNY, CDR2 SVGAGI (reference sequence). The CDR3 loop spans 13 amino acids. The V gene lost 0 bases and the J gene lost 4 bases, with 6 bases spanning the gap. The CDR3 reads CASSYSQGYGYTF. The DNA of the CDR3 is TGTGCCAGCAGTTACTCTCAGGGCTATGGCTACACCTTC.

The chain joins TRBV2 to TRBJ1-5, with 8 bases that match TRBD1. Germline V CDR1 and CDR2: SNHLY, FYNNEI. V lost 4 bases, J lost 5 bases, and 4 bases stayed unmatched. The CDR3 runs 14 residues. The DNA of the CDR3 is TGTGCCAGCAGTGGAGGACAGGGCTATCAGCCCCAGCATTTT. It yields the protein CASSGGQGYQPQHF.

The chain's CDR3 is CASSQEVTGIGSNQPQHF. The DNA for the CDR3 is TGCGCCAGCAGCCAAGAGGTTACAGGGATAGGTAGCAATCAGCCCCAGCATTTT. V usage is TRBV4-3 and J usage is TRBJ1-5, with a weak D call TRBD1 (6 bases). Trimming took off 0 bases at V and 0 bases at J, with 15 bases between the two ends. Looked up from germline, CDR1 is LGHNA and CDR2 is YSLEER. The CDR3 loop spans 18 amino acids.

This clone was detected once. This rearrangement joins TRBV6-1 to TRBJ2-6, with 10 bases lining up with TRBD1. V shed 4 bases and J 3 bases; nucleotides not matched to a gene: 6. The CDR3 length is 17 residues. Germline-derived CDR1 and CDR2 are MNHNS and SASEGT. This chain's CDR3 is CASSAPGQGYGANVLTF. The CDR3 region has the DNA TGTGCCAGCAGTGCGCCGGGACAGGGGTATGGGGCCAACGTCCTGACTTTC.

The chain employs TRBV12-5 and TRBJ2-1; 10 nucleotides agree with TRBD2. Germline V gene data show CDR1 as LGHNT and CDR2 as FRNRAP. With V trimmed by 7 bases and J by 3 bases, 9 bases remained unmatched. CDR3 size: 16 residues. The DNA for the CDR3 is TGTGCTAGTGCCTTCGGACTAGCGGATATCTACAATGAGCAGTTCTTC. It translates to CASAFGLADIYNEQFF.

The chain combines TRBV2 with TRBJ1-1; TRBD1 aligns across 9 bases. There are 14 residues in the CDR3. The germline V gene has CDR1 SNHLY and CDR2 FYNNEI. After removal of 4 bases from V and 4 bases from J, the junction contained 4 bases not matched to a gene. This CDR3 reads CASSAWTGVTEAFF. CDR3 DNA: TGTGCCAGCAGTGCGTGGACAGGGGTCACTGAAGCTTTCTTT. Filled out from reference TRBV2 and TRBJ1-1, the complete variable domain reads EPEVTQTPSHQVTQMGQEVILRCVPISNHLYFYWYRQILGQKVEFLVSFYNNEISEKSEIFDDQFSVERPDGSNFTLKIRSTKLEDSAMYFCASSAWTGVTEAFFGQGTRLTVV.

The chain couples TRBV30 to TRBJ2-2; D gene unclear. The CDR3 contains 10 residues. The germline V gene encodes CDR1 GTSNPN and CDR2 SVGIG (reference sequence). The CDR3 sequence is CALNTGELFF. CDR3 in DNA: TGTGCATTAAACACCGGGGAGCTGTTTTTT.

V is TRBV13 and J is TRBJ2-5; 12 nucleotides agree with TRBD1. The CDR3 spans 17 residues. The V and J ends lost 3 bases and 5 bases, in that order; junction bases with no gene match: 10. Germline V CDR1 and CDR2: PRHDT, FYEKMQ (reference sequence). The CDR3 region is CASSLGQGAVRRETQYF. CDR3 in DNA: TGTGCCAGCAGCTTGGGACAGGGGGCGGTAAGGAGGGAGACCCAGTACTTC.

The chain links TRBV4-1 to TRBJ2-3; TRBD2 matches at 10 bases. This CDR3 region has 17 residues. Germline V CDR1 and CDR2: MGHRA, YSYEKL. Germline trimming cut 4 bases from V and 3 bases from J; bases unmatched to any gene: 10. The DNA of the CDR3 is TGCGCCAGCAGCCTAAGGGGTACTAGCGGGACTACAGATACGCAGTATTTT. The encoded protein is CASSLRGTSGTTDTQYF.

This clone showed up just a few times. The rearrangement uses TRBV6-1 and TRBJ1-5, with D tentatively TRBD1 (6 bases). The V end lost 3 bases, the J end lost 4 bases, and 13 bases lay between the germline ends. The germline CDR1 and CDR2 sequences are MNHNS and SASEGT. The CDR3 contains 15 residues. The CDR3 protein is CASSDSGAGNQPQHF. CDR3 sequence (DNA): TGTGCCAGCAGTGATTCAGGGGCTGGTAATCAGCCCCAGCATTTT.

This clone was counted between two and nine times. The chain employs TRBV5-4 and TRBJ2-7, with TRBD2 identical over 11 bases. Trimming removed 4 bases from V and 3 bases from J; junction bases left unmatched: 3. Germline-derived CDR1 and CDR2 are SGHNT and YYREEE (reference sequence). This CDR3 contains 14 residues. The CDR3 DNA reads as TGTGCCAGCAGCATAGCGGGAGGGTTCTACGAGCAGTACTTC. Translated: CASSIAGGFYEQYF.

This clone was counted once. V usage is TRBV27 and J usage is TRBJ2-5; 13 bases agree with TRBD2. Germline lookup yields CDR1 MNHEY and CDR2 SMNVEV (reference sequence). The CDR3 contains 15 residues. V dropped 6 bases and J dropped 4; count of bases not matched to a gene: 5. The CDR3 DNA reads as TGTGCCAGCAGATCCCGACTAGCGGGAGGAGAGACCCAGTACTTC. This encodes CASRSRLAGGETQYF.

This chain joins TRBV6-5 and TRBJ2-2; no firm D call. Trimming shortened V by 4 bases and J by 3 bases, and 6 bases separated the two germline ends. The CDR3 is 13 amino acids. The germline V gene has CDR1 MNHEY and CDR2 SVGAGI. Written as DNA, the CDR3 is TGTGCCAGCAGTTGGGATCACACCGGGGAGCTGTTTTTT. It specifies CASSWDHTGELFF.

The CDR3 DNA is TGTGCCAGCAGTGAAGCCAAGGACTCCTATGGCTACACCTTC. Its translation: CASSEAKDSYGYTF. The chain uses TRBV2 and TRBJ1-2; no clear D gene. The CDR3 runs 14 residues. Trimming pared 0 bases from V and 4 bases from J, leaving 9 bases between. Germline assignment: CDR1 SNHLY and CDR2 FYNNEI. Based on the CDR3 plus reference TRBV2 and TRBJ1-2, the full variable domain is EPEVTQTPSHQVTQMGQEVILRCVPISNHLYFYWYRQILGQKVEFLVSFYNNEISEKSEIFDDQFSVERPDGSNFTLKIRSTKLEDSAMYFCASSEAKDSYGYTFGSGTRLTVV.

The count of this clone is one. V is TRBV5-1 and J is TRBJ2-2; 10 nucleotides line up with TRBD1. The CDR3 contains 14 residues. Germline V gives CDR1 SGHRS, CDR2 YFSETQ. Trimming took 4 bases from V and 7 from J; bases not matched to a gene: 4. The CDR3 protein is CASSPGQGGGELFF. In DNA form, the CDR3 reads TGCGCCAGCAGCCCCGGACAGGGGGGCGGGGAGCTGTTTTTT.

This chain uses TRBV6-5 with TRBJ2-7; D gene uncertain. V lost 2 bases to trimming and J lost 7 bases, with 18 bases between them. Germline loops: CDR1 MNHEY, CDR2 SVGAGI. This CDR3 comprises 15 residues. The CDR3 nucleotides are TGTGCCAGCAGTTACACCCCGCGGCGGCCGGCTGAGCAGTACTTC. Residues: CASSYTPRRPAEQYF.

The rearrangement joins TRBV7-9 to TRBJ1-2; TRBD1 might be the D (5 bases). V was cut by 4 bases and J by 3 bases, with 15 bases left in between. The CDR3 extends over 15 amino acids. Germline CDR1 SEHNR, CDR2 FQNEAQ (reference sequence). The CDR3 region has the DNA TGTGCCAGCAGCTCAGACAGCGGCGGGTACTATGGCTACACCTTC. It translates to CASSSDSGGYYGYTF.

V usage is TRBV27 and J usage is TRBJ2-7; 7 nucleotides align to TRBD1. This CDR3 region has 13 residues. With 6 bases clipped from V and 5 bases from J, the junction kept 7 bases outside the gene matches. CDR1 and CDR2 from the germline V gene are MNHEY and SMNVEV (reference sequence). The CDR3 region has the DNA TGTGCCAGCAGCTCCAGGGGGATCCACGAGCAGTACTTC. This sequence encodes CASSSRGIHEQYF.

The chain employs TRBV6-1 and TRBJ2-3, with D possibly being TRBD2 (5 bases). V was cut by 0 bases and J by 3 bases, with 13 bases left in between. There are 16 residues in the CDR3. Germline values: CDR1 MNHNS, CDR2 SASEGT. This CDR3 is CASSEARLASTDTQYF. CDR3 DNA sequence: TGTGCCAGCAGTGAAGCTAGGCTAGCTTCAACAGATACGCAGTATTTT.

The chain has TRBV5-1 and TRBJ1-4; D not certain. This CDR3 contains 14 residues. The V end was cut by 2 bases, the J end by 2 bases, with 7 bases between. The germline V gene has CDR1 SGHRS and CDR2 YFSETQ. As DNA, the CDR3 is TGCGCCAGCAGCTTTGACGGGACTAATGAAAAACTGTTTTTT. Its protein is CASSFDGTNEKLFF.

The CDR3 DNA follows: TGTGCCAGCAGTCGACAGCCGAGTTCTCTCTATGGCTACACCTTC. Amino acid sequence: CASSRQPSSLYGYTF. This sequence joins TRBV6-5 and TRBJ1-2, with D possibly matching TRBD1 (5 bases). Trimming stripped 5 bases from V and 4 bases from J, with 17 bases between. This CDR3 contains 15 residues. Germline V gene data show CDR1 as MNHEY and CDR2 as SVGAGI.

CDR3 DNA: TGTGCCAGCAGCCCCCGGGAGTACCAAGAGACCCAGTACTTC. Translated: CASSPREYQETQYF. This chain links TRBV11-1 with TRBJ2-5; weak D call: TRBD2 (6 bases). CDR3 length: 14 amino acids. Trimming shortened V by 5 bases and J by 0 bases, and 10 bases separated the two germline ends. Germline lookup yields CDR1 SGHAT and CDR2 FQDESV (reference sequence). Full variable domain (outside the CDR3, taken from reference TRBV11-1 and TRBJ2-5): EAEVAQSPRYKITEKSQAVAFWCDPISGHATLYWYRQILGQGPELLVQFQDESVVDDSQLPKDRFSAERLKGVDSTLKIQPAELGDSAMYLCASSPREYQETQYFGPGTRLLVL.

The V gene is TRBV7-3, the J gene TRBJ1-2; D perhaps matches TRBD1 (6 bases). Germline loops: CDR1 SGHTA, CDR2 FQGTGA. Trimming stripped 4 bases from V and 6 bases from J, with 12 bases between. CDR3 length equals 13 residues. The CDR3, as DNA: TGTGCCAGCAGCTCCAATCAGGGGAATGGCTACACCTTC. Its translation: CASSSNQGNGYTF.

The rearrangement links TRBV6-6 to TRBJ2-7; D could derive from TRBD1 or TRBD2 (5 bases each). This CDR3 comprises 14 residues. Germline loops: CDR1 MNHNY, CDR2 SVGAGI (reference sequence). The V end was cut by 1 base, the J end by 0 bases, with 7 bases between. This CDR3 is CASSYLGTSYEQYF. The CDR3 nucleotides read TGTGCCAGCAGTTACTTAGGGACCTCCTACGAGCAGTACTTC.

V is TRBV9 and J is TRBJ2-1; 7 bases map to TRBD1. Germline V gene sequence: CDR1 SGDLS, CDR2 YYNGEE. The CDR3 is made up of 15 amino acids. The trim removed 3 bases at V and 7 bases at J, leaving 10 bases unmatched. CDR3 bases: TGTGCCAGCAGCGCTCGGACAGGAACCGGGAATGAGCAGTTCTTC. It translates to CASSARTGTGNEQFF.

This clone was counted between two and nine times. The chain links TRBV5-1 to TRBJ1-1; D is unresolved. The CDR3 extends over 13 amino acids. Per germline, CDR1 SGHRS and CDR2 YFSETQ. Trimming cost V 2 bases and J 1 base, with 6 bases left between them. The CDR3: CASSFDGNTEAFF. The CDR3 DNA reads as TGCGCCAGCAGCTTTGACGGGAACACTGAAGCTTTCTTT.

This chain uses TRBV5-8 with TRBJ1-1; D is ambiguous. The CDR3 spans 12 residues. Germline V gives CDR1 SGHTS, CDR2 YDEGEE. Trimming pared 1 base from V and 4 bases from J, leaving 5 bases between. In DNA form, the CDR3 reads TGTGCCAGCAGCTTGCGCCTCACTGAAGCTTTCTTT. Amino acid sequence: CASSLRLTEAFF.

This chain links TRBV12-1 with TRBJ1-5; TRBD1 is taken as the D call from the table, unchecked against the DNA. TRBV12-1 is a known pseudogene. CDR3 length equals 13 residues. CDR3 protein: CASSWGPGQPQHF. The CDR3 DNA sequence: TGTGCCAGCAGCTGGGGGCCCGGTCAGCCCCAGCATTTT.